This T cell receptor beta chain is from a study of cytomegalovirus exposure and HLA in healthy donors. Overall study: An early data release held approximately 85 million unique TCRs from HLA-typed donors. Study results and limitations: Available immune exposure information covered CMV serostatus only. The study dropped some indistinguishable V segments, TRBV6-2 and TRBV6-3 among them.

Use of 60 Vbeta and 13 Jbeta primers characterized the PCR. Generated by immunoSEQ multiplex PCR, the TCRdb table keeps only in-frame clones and is missing some. Of under 170,000 clones listed, 55% to 70% are singletons. There are 13 residues in the CDR3. V lost 3 bases, J lost 4 bases, and 9 bases lay in between. Germline-derived CDR1 and CDR2 are LNHDA and SQIVND (reference sequence). As regards this clone: Its antigen is as yet unknown.

Input material: PBMCs. J is TRBJ1-1 and V is TRBV19; D is undetermined. The clonotype originates from a woman aged 55-69 years in good health and CMV-seropositive. The CDR3 sequence: CASSIYTGTEAFF. CDR3 in DNA: TGTGCCAGTAGTATCTATACGGGCACTGAAGCTTTCTTT.